Listed below are T cell receptor beta chains from one sample, sequenced in a study of cytomegalovirus exposure and HLA in healthy donors. The assay was immunoSEQ multiplex PCR, and TCRdb's table has in-frame clones only and misses some. Its table lists 45,000 to 50,000 clones. Material for sequencing was PBMCs. The source is a male donor in good health and CMV-seronegative. The CDR3 runs from the conserved cysteine through the conserved F or W. Each record gives: CDR3 length, J gene, V gene, D gene, CDR3 protein, CDR3 DNA. D genes are given only for firm matches.

12 TRBJ1-2 TRBV30 - CAWTRGGWGYTF TGTGCCTGGACCCGCGGAGGGTGGGGCTACACCTTC
15 TRBJ1-5 TRBV4-1 - CASSRQRYSNQPQHF TGCGCCAGCAGCCGACAGAGATATAGCAATCAGCCCCAGCATTTT
12 TRBJ2-7 TRBV29-1 - CSVEQGSREQYF TGCAGCGTTGAACAGGGGAGTCGTGAGCAGTACTTC
15 TRBJ1-5 TRBV19 - CASSPEDRLNQPQHF TGTGCCAGTAGTCCGGAGGACAGACTCAATCAGCCCCAGCATTTT
14 TRBJ1-1 TRBV27 - CASSPRDTYTEAFF TGTGCCAGCAGTCCCCGGGACACCTACACTGAAGCTTTCTTT
15 TRBJ1-1 TRBV5-1 TRBD1 CASSIWTGANTEAFF TGCGCCAGCAGCATATGGACAGGGGCGAACACTGAAGCTTTCTTT
13 TRBJ2-7 TRBV10-1 TRBD1 CASSEGQAYEQYF TGCGCCAGCAGTGAAGGACAGGCCTACGAGCAGTACTTC
16 TRBJ2-3 TRBV6-1 TRBD1 CASSVPGQPSTDTQYF TGTGCCAGCAGTGTCCCGGGACAGCCTAGCACAGATACGCAGTATTTT
16 TRBJ2-3 TRBV6-5 - CASSYSKSGGTDTQYF TGTGCCAGCAGTTACTCGAAATCGGGGGGCACAGATACGCAGTATTTT
12 TRBJ1-2 TRBV30 - CAWSPPGYGYTF TGTGCCTGGAGTCCGCCAGGGTATGGCTACACCTTC
15 TRBJ1-3 TRBV30 TRBD1 CAWSVNRGSGNTIYF TGTGCCTGGAGTGTGAACAGGGGATCTGGAAACACCATATATTTT
12 TRBJ1-2 TRBV6-5 - CASWEGLSGYTF TGTGCCAGCTGGGAGGGGCTCAGCGGCTACACCTTC
15 TRBJ1-3 TRBV2 - CASSGLRVSGNTIYF TGTGCCAGCAGCGGGTTGAGAGTCTCTGGAAACACCATATATTTT
15 TRBJ1-1 TRBV5-1 TRBD1 CASSLEGRGSTEAFF TGCGCCAGCAGCTTGGAAGGCAGGGGGAGCACTGAAGCTTTCTTT
14 TRBJ2-2 TRBV6-5 - CAARADTNTGELFF TGTGCCGCACGCGCGGACACGAACACCGGGGAGCTGTTTTTT
12 TRBJ1-1 TRBV29-1 - CSIRDLNTEAFF TGCAGCATCCGGGACTTGAACACTGAAGCTTTCTTT
15 TRBJ1-2 TRBV7-9 - CASSPPGPREYGYTF TGTGCCAGCAGCCCCCCAGGACCCCGGGAATATGGCTACACCTTC
15 TRBJ1-2 TRBV27 - CASSFRPEDGYGYTF TGTGCCAGCAGTTTTAGACCCGAGGATGGCTATGGCTACACCTTC